This T cell receptor (beta chain) was captured by sequencing in a study of CD8 T cells in ankylosing spondylitis. Germline V gene data show CDR1 as KGHDR and CDR2 as SFDVKD. The CDR3 covers 16 residues. Trimming at V came to 0 bases and at J to 3 bases, leaving 0 bases not matched to a gene. Each CDR3 protein gets one entry after TCRdb re-called the 5' RACE reads with MiXCR. The sample includes about 160,000 distinct CDR3 sequences, 9.8% seen only once; the top ten take around 15%. V gene TRBV24-1 combines with J gene TRBJ2-2, with 10 bases that match TRBD1. Sample: blood, either unsorted or a sorted T cell fraction (not recorded which). The source is a female donor with ankylosing spondylitis or in good health (not recorded which). As DNA, the CDR3 is TGTGCCACCAGTGATTTGGGGACAGGGGACACCGGGGAGCTGTTTTTT. It translates to CATSDLGTGDTGELFF.